Below are 3 T cell receptor beta chains sequenced from a single sample in a study of T cell repertoires in cytomegalovirus infection. TCRdb used MiXCR to reprocess the reads, holding one entry per CDR3 protein. The table lists about 260,000 distinct CDR3 sequences, approximately 13% of them singletons. The sequenced sample was PBMCs. These receptors all come from a human donor in good health (CMV status not recorded). Some clones in this sample may be carry-over from other donors' samples.

As to this clonotype: The junction does not match germline at one end; this may be a read error. The chain combines TRBV29-1 with TRBJ2-3; D may be TRBD2 (5 bases). The CDR3 spans 15 residues. Germline-derived CDR1 and CDR2 are SQVTM and ANQGSEA. The DNA for the CDR3 is TGCAGCGTTGTCGGTGGAGAGGGTCCCTCAGATGCGCAGTATTTT. This codes for CSVVGGEGPSDAQYF.

This clonotype was found many times. The CDR3 sequence is CASSFTGSNQPQHF. Written as DNA, the CDR3 is TGTGCCAGCAGTTTTACGGGTAGCAATCAGCCCCAGCATTTT. The gene calls are TRBV12-3 or TRBV12-4 and TRBJ1-5; no clear D. V was cut by 3 bases and J by 0 bases, with 6 bases left in between. The CDR3 spans 14 residues.

V and J are TRBV6-2 or TRBV6-3 and TRBJ2-1, with TRBD2 matching 11 bases. This CDR3 is built from 14 residues. V lost 5 bases, J lost 7 bases, and 4 bases stayed unmatched. Germline-derived CDR1 and CDR2 are MNHEY and SVGEGT. CDR3 DNA: TGTGCCAGCAGTATCACTAGCGGGAGTAATGAGCAGTTCTTC. This translates into CASSITSGSNEQFF.